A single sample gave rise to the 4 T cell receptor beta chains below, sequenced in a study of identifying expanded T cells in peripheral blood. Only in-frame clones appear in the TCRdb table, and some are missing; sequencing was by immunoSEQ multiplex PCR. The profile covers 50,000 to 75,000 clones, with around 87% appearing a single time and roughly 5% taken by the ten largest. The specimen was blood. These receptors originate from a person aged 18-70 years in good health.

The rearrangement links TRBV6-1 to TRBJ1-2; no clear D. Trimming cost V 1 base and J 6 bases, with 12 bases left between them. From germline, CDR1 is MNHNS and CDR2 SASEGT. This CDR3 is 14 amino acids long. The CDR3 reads CASSEGPASDGYTF. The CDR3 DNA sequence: TGTGCCAGCAGTGAAGGGCCAGCGTCCGATGGCTACACCTTC.

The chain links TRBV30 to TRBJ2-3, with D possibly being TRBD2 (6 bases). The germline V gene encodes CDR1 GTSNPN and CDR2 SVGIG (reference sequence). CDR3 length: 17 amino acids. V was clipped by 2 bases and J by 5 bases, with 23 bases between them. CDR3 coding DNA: TGTGCCTGGAGTCCCTCAGCCGTACCGGGAGTGGGAGATACGCAGTATTTT. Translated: CAWSPSAVPGVGDTQYF.

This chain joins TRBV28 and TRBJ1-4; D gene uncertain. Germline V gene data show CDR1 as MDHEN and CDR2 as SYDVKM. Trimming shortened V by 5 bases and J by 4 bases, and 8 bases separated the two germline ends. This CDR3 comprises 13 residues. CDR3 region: CASSGDVNEKLFF. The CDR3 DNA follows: TGTGCCAGCAGTGGCGATGTTAATGAAAAACTGTTTTTT.

CDR3 amino acids: CAISGDLSGNTIYF. The DNA of the CDR3 is TGTGCCATCAGTGGGGACCTTTCTGGAAACACCATATATTTT. The chain couples TRBV10-3 to TRBJ1-3, with D perhaps TRBD1 (5 bases). Trimming stripped 4 bases from V and 1 base from J, with 8 bases between. Germline V gene data show CDR1 as ENHRY and CDR2 as SYGVKD. This CDR3 is built from 14 residues.